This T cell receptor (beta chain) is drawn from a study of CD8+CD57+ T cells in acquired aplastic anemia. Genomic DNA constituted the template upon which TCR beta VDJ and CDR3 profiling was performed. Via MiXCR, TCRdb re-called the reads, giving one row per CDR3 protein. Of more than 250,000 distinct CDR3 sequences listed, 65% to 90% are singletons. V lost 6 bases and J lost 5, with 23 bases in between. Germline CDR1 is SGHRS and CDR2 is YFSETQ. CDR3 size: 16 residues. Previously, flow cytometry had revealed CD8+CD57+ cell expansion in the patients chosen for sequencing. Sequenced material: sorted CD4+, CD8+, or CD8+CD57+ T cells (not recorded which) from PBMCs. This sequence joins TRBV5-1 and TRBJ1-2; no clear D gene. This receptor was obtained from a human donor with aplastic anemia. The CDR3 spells CASKLAGGKDVYGYTF. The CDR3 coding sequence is TGCGCCAGCAAGCTTGCCGGTGGGAAAGACGTATATGGCTACACCTTC.